This T cell receptor beta chain was documented in a study of blood T cell repertoires in COVID-19 (dated by TCRdb to the early 2020s). Broadly, across the study: Samples from collaborators originated in the United States, Italy and Spain and spanned both the acute and convalescent phases of COVID-19. The material from the prospective study consisted of cDNA or gDNA derived from T cells, B-cell-depleted T cells, or PBMCs. Samples were obtained from the ongoing ImmuneRACE study (first 160 participants) and from about 1,300 subjects provided by 6 global collaborators. The repertoires were released in a freely available public database intended as a resource for research on the immune response to SARS-CoV-2. Where HLA class I and class II types were available, the types were taken from metadata supplied by the sample provider, not from assay-based typing. Subjects who had been exposed to COVID-19, were actively infected with it, or had recovered from it provided the deeply sampled blood TCRbeta repertoires that made up the dataset. Sample metadata almost always included a de-identified subject ID, COVID-19 status, age in years and sex. Results and caveats for the whole study, not just this receptor: The quantity of clinical and demographic metadata differed by source and by participant and was supplied without curation.

Of note for this clone: What antigen it recognizes has not been identified. No quality values exist for individual bases; no much larger clone is one base distant.

Participants in the prospective study were aged roughly 18 to 95 years, lived in 20 to 30 United States geographic areas, and enrolled through a virtual design. In the prospective study, cohorts were assigned on the basis of participant-reported clinical history obtained from a screening survey and a study questionnaire. In the prospective study, mobile phlebotomists collected whole blood, serum and a nasopharyngeal or oropharyngeal swab from each participant. Prospective study participants could optionally give additional blood draws and questionnaires over an approximately 2-month period. Prospective study blood samples were shipped either frozen or at room temperature before DNA extraction. V is clipped by 0 bases and J by 13 bases, and the sequence between their germline boundaries is 6 bases long. From its cysteine to its phenylalanine, the CDR3 spans 11 amino acids. The only DNA kept is the CDR3, 33 bases in frame from the first base. The germline V gene (reference sequence) specifies LGHDT as CDR1 and YNNKEL as CDR2.

The immunoSEQ Assay, a bias-controlled multiplex PCR, was used to amplify TCRbeta CDR3 regions from genomic DNA. On the authors' methods: Within the assay, amplification of reference gene primers was used to estimate how many nucleated cells each sample contained. To quantify the absolute abundance of each unique TCRbeta CDR3 rearrangement, sequence reads were collapsed and filtered. Productive Simpson clonality was computed per sample as the square root of Simpson's diversity index over productive rearrangements. The immuneACCESS repertoire file appears here via TCRdb, limited to in-frame rearrangements. These files lack a portion of the clones; in checked studies, under half of the deficit traces to unresolved V genes, and the cause of the others is not known. Clone size and the V and J calls come from that table; the DNA yielded D and trimming. Recorded for this sample are hundreds of thousands of clones; around 80% of them occurred a single time. Of the sample, about 4.3% is held by the ten largest clones.

The chain couples TRBV3-1 (or the pseudogene TRBV3-2) to TRBJ2-2; matching of 5 bases hints at TRBD1 as the D gene. The TCR was taken from a man younger than 45 with acute COVID-19. Sequencing used PBMCs or T cells enriched from blood (not recorded which). The CDR3 reads CASSQERGLFF. The nucleotide sequence reads as follows: TGTGCCAGCAGCCAAGAAAGGGGGCTGTTTTTT.